The clone carrying this T cell receptor (beta chain) was seen once. The CDR3 is 13 residues long. Looked up from germline, CDR1 is MNHEY and CDR2 is SVGAGI. The ends were cut back, 10 bases at V and 3 bases at J, with 16 bases in the middle. Authors' analysis steps: Amplification with reference gene primers provided the estimates of nucleated cell counts. Here immunoSEQ multiplex PCR was the method, and the copy in TCRdb shows in-frame clones only, minus some. V and J calls plus clone size are reproduced from that table; the DNA served to infer D and trimming. The data contain under 350,000 clones, roughly 90% of them singletons. These data come from a study of blood T cell repertoires in COVID-19. Study as a whole: Some COVID-19 samples were acute and others convalescent; all came from the United States, Italy and Spain. Sources were T cells, B-cell-depleted T cells, or PBMCs; the material itself was cDNA or gDNA.

Source material: peripheral blood. The clonotype was recovered from a man aged 35-49 years with acute or convalescent COVID-19. This chain links TRBV6-5 with TRBJ2-7; perhaps TRBD1 as D (7 bases). In DNA, the CDR3 is TGTGCCACCCAGGGGGGTTATGTCTACGAGCAGTACTTC. Protein product: CATQGGYVYEQYF.